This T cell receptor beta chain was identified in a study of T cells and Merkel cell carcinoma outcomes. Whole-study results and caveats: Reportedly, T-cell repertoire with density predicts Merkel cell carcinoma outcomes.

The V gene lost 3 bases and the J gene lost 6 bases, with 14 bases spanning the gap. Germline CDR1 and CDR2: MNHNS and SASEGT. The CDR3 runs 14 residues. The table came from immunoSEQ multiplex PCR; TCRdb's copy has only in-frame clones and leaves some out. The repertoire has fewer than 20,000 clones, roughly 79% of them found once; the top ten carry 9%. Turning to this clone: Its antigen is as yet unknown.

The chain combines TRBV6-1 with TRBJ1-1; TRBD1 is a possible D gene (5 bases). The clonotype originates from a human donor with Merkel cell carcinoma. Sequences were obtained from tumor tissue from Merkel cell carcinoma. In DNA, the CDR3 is TGTGCCAGCAGTGATCTTGACAGTTCCGCTGAAGCTTTCTTT. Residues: CASSDLDSSAEAFF.